The source of this TCR beta chain is a study of blood T cell repertoires in COVID-19. The CDR3 runs 13 residues. V was pared by 4 bases and J by 6 bases, with 13 bases between. Germline lookup yields CDR1 SEHNR and CDR2 FQNEAQ (reference sequence). The table lists this clone with a few counts. This table comes from immunoSEQ multiplex PCR, and its TCRdb copy is limited to in-frame clones, with some not included. The data contain approximately 200,000 clones, approximately 84% of them seen just once; the ten biggest clones take up roughly 4.5%. The sequence came from a man between 50 and 59 years old with acute or convalescent COVID-19. The sample taken for sequencing was peripheral blood. The chain couples TRBV7-9 to TRBJ2-7; possible D gene TRBD1, 5 bases. This CDR3 is CASSYRSSREQYF. For the CDR3, the DNA is TGTGCCAGCAGCTACAGGAGTTCGCGCGAGCAGTACTTC. The entire variable domain, with the rest obtained from reference TRBV7-9 and TRBJ2-7, is as follows: DTGVSQNPRHKITKRGQNVTFRCDPISEHNRLYWYRQTLGQGPEFLTYFQNEAQLEKSRLLSDRFSAERPKGSFSTLEIQRTEQGDSAMYLCASSYRSSREQYFGPGTRLTVT.